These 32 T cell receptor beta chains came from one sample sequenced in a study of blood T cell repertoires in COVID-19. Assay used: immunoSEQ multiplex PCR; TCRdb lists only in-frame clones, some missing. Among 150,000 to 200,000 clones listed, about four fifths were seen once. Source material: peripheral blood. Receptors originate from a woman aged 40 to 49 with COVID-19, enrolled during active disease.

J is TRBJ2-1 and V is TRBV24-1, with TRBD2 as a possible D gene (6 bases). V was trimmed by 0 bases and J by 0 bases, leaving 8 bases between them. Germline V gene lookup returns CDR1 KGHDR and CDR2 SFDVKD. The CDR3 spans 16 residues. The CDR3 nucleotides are TGTGCCACCAGTGATTTGGGGGGGATCTCCTACAATGAGCAGTTCTTC. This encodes CATSDLGGISYNEQFF.

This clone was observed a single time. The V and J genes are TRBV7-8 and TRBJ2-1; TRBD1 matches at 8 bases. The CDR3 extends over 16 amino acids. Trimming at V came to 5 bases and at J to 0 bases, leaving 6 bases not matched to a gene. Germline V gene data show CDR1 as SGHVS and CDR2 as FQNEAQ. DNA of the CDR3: TGTGCCAGCAGCACCAGACAGGGGAGCTCCTACAATGAGCAGTTCTTC. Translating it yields CASSTRQGSSYNEQFF.

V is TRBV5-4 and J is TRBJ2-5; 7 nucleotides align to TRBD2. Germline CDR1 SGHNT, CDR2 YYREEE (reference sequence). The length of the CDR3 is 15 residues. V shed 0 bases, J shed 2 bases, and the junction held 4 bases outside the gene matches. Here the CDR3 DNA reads TGTGCCAGCAGCTTGGTTGAGCGGGGTCAAGAGACCCAGTACTTC. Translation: CASSLVERGQETQYF. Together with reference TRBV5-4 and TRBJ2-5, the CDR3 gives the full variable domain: ETGVTQSPTHLIKTRGQQVTLRCSSQSGHNTVSWYQQALGQGPQFIFQYYREEENGRGNFPPRFSGLQFPNYSSELNVNALELDDSALYLCASSLVERGQETQYFGPGTRLLVL.

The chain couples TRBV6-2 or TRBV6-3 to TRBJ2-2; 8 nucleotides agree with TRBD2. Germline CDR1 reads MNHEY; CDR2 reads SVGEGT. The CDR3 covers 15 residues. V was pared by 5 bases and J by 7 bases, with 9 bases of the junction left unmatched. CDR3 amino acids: CASSNMAGTSGELFF. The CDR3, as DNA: TGTGCCAGCAGTAACATGGCGGGGACTAGCGGGGAGCTGTTTTTT.

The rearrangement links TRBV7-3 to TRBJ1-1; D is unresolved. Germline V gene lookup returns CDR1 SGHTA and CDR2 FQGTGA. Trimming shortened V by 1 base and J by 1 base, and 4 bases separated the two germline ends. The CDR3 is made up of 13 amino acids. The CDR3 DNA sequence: TGTGCCAGCAGCTTAAACAGGAACACTGAAGCTTTCTTT. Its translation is CASSLNRNTEAFF.

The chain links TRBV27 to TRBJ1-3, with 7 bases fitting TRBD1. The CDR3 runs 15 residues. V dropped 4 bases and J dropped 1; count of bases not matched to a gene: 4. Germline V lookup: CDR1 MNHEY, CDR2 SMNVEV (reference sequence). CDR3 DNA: TGTGCCAGCAGTTCCAGGGGGGTATCTGGAAACACCATATATTTT. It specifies CASSSRGVSGNTIYF.

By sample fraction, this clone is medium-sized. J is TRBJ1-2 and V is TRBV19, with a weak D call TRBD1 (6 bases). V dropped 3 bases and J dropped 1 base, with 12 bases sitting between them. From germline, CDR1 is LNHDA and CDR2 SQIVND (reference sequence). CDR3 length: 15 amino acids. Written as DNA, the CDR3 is TGTGCCAGTAGTATTAGACAGGCTGGTAACTATGGCTACACCTTC. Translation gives CASSIRQAGNYGYTF.

Here the CDR3 reads CSASQGSNQPQHF. The CDR3 DNA reads TGCAGTGCCAGTCAGGGGTCTAATCAGCCCCAGCATTTT. V and J are TRBV20-1 and TRBJ1-5; D is possibly TRBD1 (6 bases). Germline V gene lookup returns CDR1 DFQATT and CDR2 SNEGSKA (reference sequence). V lost 6 bases, J lost 4 bases, and 13 bases lay in between. CDR3 size: 13 residues.

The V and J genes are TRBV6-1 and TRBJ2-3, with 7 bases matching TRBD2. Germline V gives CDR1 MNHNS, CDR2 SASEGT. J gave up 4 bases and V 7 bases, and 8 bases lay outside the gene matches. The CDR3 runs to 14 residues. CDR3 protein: CASKPPAGADTQYF. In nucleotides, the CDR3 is TGTGCCAGCAAACCACCGGCGGGGGCAGATACGCAGTATTTT.

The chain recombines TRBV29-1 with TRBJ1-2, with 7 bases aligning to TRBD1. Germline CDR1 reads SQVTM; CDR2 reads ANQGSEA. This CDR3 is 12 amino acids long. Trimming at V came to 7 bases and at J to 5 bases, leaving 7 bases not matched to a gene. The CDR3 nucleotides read TGCAGCGCTGCGACAGGGAATTATGGCTACACCTTC. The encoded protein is CSAATGNYGYTF.

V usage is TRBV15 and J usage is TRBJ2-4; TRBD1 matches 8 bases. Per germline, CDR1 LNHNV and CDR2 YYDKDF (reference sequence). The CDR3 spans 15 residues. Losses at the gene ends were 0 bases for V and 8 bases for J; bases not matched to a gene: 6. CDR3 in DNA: TGTGCCACCAGCAGAGACGGGACAGGATTCGACATTCAGTACTTC. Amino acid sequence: CATSRDGTGFDIQYF. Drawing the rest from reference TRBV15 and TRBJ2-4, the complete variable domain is DAMVIQNPRYQVTQFGKPVTLSCSQTLNHNVMYWYQQKSSQAPKLLFHYYDKDFNNEADTPDNFQSRRPNTSFCFLDIRSPGLGDTAMYLCATSRDGTGFDIQYFGAGTRLSVL.

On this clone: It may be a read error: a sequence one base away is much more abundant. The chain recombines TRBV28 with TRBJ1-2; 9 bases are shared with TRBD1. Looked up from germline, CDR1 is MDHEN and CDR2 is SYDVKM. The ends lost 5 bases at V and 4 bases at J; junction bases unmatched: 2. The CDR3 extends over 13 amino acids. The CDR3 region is CASSRDRAYGYTF. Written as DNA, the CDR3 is TGTGCCAGCAGTCGGGACAGGGCCTATGGCTACACCTTC.

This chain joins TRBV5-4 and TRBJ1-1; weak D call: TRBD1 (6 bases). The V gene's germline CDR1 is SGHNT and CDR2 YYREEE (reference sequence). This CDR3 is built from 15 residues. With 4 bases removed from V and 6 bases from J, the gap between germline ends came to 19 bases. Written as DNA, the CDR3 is TGTGCCAGCAGCCAGGGGTATAACAGGATGTCTGAAGCTTTCTTT. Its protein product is CASSQGYNRMSEAFF.

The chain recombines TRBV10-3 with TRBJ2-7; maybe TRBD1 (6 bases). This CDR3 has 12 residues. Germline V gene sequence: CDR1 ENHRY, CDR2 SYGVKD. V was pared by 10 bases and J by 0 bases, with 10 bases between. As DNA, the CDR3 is TGTGCCACCCAGGGGAACTCCTACGAGCAGTACTTC. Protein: CATQGNSYEQYF.

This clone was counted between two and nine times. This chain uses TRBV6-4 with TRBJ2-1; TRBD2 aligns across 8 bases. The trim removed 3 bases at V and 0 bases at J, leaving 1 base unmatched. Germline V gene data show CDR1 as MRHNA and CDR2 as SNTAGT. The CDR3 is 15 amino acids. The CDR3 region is CASSDSGDSYNEQFF. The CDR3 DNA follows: TGTGCCAGCAGTGATAGCGGGGACTCCTACAATGAGCAGTTCTTC.

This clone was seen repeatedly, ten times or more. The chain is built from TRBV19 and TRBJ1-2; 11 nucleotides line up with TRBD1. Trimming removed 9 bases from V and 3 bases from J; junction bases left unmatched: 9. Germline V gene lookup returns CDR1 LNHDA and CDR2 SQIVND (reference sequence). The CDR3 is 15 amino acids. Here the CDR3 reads CASREPGQGDYGYTF. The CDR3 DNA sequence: TGTGCCAGCAGAGAACCGGGACAGGGGGACTATGGCTACACCTTC.

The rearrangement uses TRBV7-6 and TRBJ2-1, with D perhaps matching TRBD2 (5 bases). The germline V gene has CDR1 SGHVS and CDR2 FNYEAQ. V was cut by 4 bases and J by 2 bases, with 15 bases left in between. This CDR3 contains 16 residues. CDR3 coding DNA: TGTGCCAGCAGCTCGTCCCGGTCGGGGACCTACAATGAGCAGTTCTTC. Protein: CASSSSRSGTYNEQFF.

DNA for the CDR3: TGTGCCACCCACCCCGTGGGGGAGGGCTATGGCTACACCTTC. Translated: CATHPVGEGYGYTF. V gene TRBV5-4 combines with J gene TRBJ1-2, with D perhaps matching TRBD1 (5 bases). V was clipped by 9 bases and J by 4 bases, with 19 bases between them. The CDR3 spans 14 residues. CDR1 and CDR2 from the germline V gene are SGHNT and YYREEE (reference sequence).

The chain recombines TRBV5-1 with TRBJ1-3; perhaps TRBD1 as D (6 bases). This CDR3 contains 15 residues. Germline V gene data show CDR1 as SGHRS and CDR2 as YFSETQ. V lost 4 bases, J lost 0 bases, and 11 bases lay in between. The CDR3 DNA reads TGCGCCAGCAGCCCGGGACATGGCTCTGGAAACACCATATATTTT. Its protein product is CASSPGHGSGNTIYF. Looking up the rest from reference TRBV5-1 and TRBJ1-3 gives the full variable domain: KAGVTQTPRYLIKTRGQQVTLSCSPISGHRSVSWYQQTPGQGLQFLFEYFSETQRNKGNFPGRFSGRQFSNSRSEMNVSTLELGDSALYLCASSPGHGSGNTIYFGEGSWLTVV.

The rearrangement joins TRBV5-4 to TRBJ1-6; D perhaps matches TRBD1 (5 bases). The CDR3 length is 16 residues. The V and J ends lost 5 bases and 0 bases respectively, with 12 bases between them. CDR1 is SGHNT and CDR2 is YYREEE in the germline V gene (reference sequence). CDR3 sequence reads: CASRSGLGSYNSPLHF. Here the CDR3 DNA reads TGTGCCAGCAGATCAGGGTTAGGCTCCTATAATTCACCCCTCCACTTT. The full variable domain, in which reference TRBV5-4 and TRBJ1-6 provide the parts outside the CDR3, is ETGVTQSPTHLIKTRGQQVTLRCSSQSGHNTVSWYQQALGQGPQFIFQYYREEENGRGNFPPRFSGLQFPNYSSELNVNALELDDSALYLCASRSGLGSYNSPLHFGNGTRLTVT.

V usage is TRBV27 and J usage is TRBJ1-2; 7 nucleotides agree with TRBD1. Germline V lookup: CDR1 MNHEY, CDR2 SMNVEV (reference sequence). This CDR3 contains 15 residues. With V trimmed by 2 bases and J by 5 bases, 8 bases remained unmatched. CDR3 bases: TGTGCCAGCAGTTTAAGGGCAGGGGGTCCATATGGCTACACCTTC. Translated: CASSLRAGGPYGYTF.

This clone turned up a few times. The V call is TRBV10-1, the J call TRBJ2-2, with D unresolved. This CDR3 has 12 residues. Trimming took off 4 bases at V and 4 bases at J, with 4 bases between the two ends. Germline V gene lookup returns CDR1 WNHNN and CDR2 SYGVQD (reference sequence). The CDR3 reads CASSVGTGELFF. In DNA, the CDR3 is TGCGCCAGCAGTGTCGGCACCGGGGAGCTGTTTTTT.

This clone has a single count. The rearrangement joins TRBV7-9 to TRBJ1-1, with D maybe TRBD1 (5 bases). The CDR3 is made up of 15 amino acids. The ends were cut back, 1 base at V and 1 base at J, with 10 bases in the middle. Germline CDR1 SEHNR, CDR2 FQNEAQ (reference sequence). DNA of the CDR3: TGTGCCAGCAGCTTAGATCAGGGATCGAACACTGAAGCTTTCTTT. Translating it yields CASSLDQGSNTEAFF.

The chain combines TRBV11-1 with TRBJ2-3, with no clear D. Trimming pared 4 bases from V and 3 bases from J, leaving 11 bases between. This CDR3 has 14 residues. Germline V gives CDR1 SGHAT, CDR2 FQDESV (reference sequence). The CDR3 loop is CASSSKATTDTQYF. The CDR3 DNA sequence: TGTGCCAGCAGCTCAAAGGCGACTACAGATACGCAGTATTTT.

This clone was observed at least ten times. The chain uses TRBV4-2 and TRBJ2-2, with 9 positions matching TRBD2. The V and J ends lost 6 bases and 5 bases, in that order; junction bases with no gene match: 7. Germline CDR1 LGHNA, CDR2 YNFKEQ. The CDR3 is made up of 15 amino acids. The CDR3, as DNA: TGTGCCAGCAGTTCTCTAGCGGGACGGACCGGGGAGCTGTTTTTT. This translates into CASSSLAGRTGELFF.

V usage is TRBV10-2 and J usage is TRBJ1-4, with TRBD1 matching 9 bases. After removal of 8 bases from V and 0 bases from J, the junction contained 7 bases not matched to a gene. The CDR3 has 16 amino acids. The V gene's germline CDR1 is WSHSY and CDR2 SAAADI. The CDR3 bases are TGCGCCAGCCGGGACAGGGCCCCAACAACTAATGAAAAACTGTTTTTT. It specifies CASRDRAPTTNEKLFF.

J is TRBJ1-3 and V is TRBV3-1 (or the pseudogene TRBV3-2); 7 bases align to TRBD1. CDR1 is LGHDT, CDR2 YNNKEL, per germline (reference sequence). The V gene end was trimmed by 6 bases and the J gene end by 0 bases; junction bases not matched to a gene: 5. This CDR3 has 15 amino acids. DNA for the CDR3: TGTGCCAGCAGTACAGGGGTCGCCTCTGGAAACACCATATATTTT. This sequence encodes CASSTGVASGNTIYF.

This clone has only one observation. DNA of the CDR3: TGCAGCACCCGGGACACTGAAGCTTTCTTT. It encodes CSTRDTEAFF. This sequence joins TRBV29-1 and TRBJ1-1; D not resolved. V was trimmed by 8 bases and J by 3 bases, leaving 7 bases between them. The CDR3 covers 10 residues. Germline V gene sequence: CDR1 SQVTM, CDR2 ANQGSEA.

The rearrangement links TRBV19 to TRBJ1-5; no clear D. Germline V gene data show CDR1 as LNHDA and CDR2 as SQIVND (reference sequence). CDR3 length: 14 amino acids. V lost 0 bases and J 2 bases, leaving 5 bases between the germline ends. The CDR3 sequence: CASSIDGGNQPQHF. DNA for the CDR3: TGTGCCAGTAGTATAGACGGGGGCAATCAGCCCCAGCATTTT. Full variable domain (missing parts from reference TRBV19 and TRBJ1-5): DGGITQSPKYLFRKEGQNVTLSCEQNLNHDAMYWYRQDPGQGLRLIYYSQIVNDFQKGDIAEGYSVSREKKESFPLTVTSAQKNPTAFYLCASSIDGGNQPQHFGDGTRLSIL.

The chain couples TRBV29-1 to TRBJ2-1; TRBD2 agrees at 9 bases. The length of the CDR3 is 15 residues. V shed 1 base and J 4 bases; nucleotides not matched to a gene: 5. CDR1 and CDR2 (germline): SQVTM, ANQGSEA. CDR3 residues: CSVEGRLAGYNEQFF. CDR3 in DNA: TGCAGCGTTGAAGGCCGGCTAGCGGGATACAATGAGCAGTTCTTC.

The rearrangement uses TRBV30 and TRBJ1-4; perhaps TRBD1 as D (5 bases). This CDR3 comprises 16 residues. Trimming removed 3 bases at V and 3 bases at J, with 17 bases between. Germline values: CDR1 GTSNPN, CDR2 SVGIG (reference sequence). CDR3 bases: TGTGCCTGGAGCACTTGGATAGAACAGGCTAATGAAAAACTGTTTTTT. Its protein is CAWSTWIEQANEKLFF.

The CDR3 here is CASSLGGPAEKLFF. The DNA of the CDR3 is TGTGCCAGCAGCTTAGGAGGACCTGCTGAAAAACTGTTTTTT. V is TRBV5-4 and J is TRBJ1-4, with no clear D. Between the trimmed V and J ends, which lost 2 bases and 7 bases, there was a span of 12 bases. This CDR3 has 14 residues. Germline V gene lookup returns CDR1 SGHNT and CDR2 YYREEE (reference sequence).